The T cell receptor beta chain described here comes from a study of T cells after yellow fever vaccination. Whole-study findings and limits: Relatively few clonotypes were ones that appeared in both CD4 and CD8 compartments.

This CDR3 is 13 amino acids long. CDR1 and CDR2 (germline): SSHAT, FNYEAQ (reference sequence). TCRdb reprocessed the 5' RACE reads with MiXCR, giving one entry per CDR3 protein. The data contain under 150,000 distinct CDR3 sequences, roughly 8% of them seen just once; the ten biggest clones take up approximately 0.67%. Concerning this clonotype: The target antigen is unknown. The junction differs from germline at one of its ends, possibly a read error.

The clonotype was recovered from a man aged 25-40 years who received the YFV17D yellow fever vaccine. The V call is TRBV7-7, the J call TRBJ2-3, with D perhaps matching TRBD1 (5 bases). The starting material was CD4+ T cells sorted from PBMCs, obtained 5 days after the yellow fever booster vaccination. The CDR3 loop is CASSRGQTDTQYF. Here the CDR3 DNA reads TGTGCTAGCAGCCGTGGACAAACAGATACGCAGTATTTT.